This T cell receptor (beta chain) was documented in a study of a mutant IDH1 vaccine in newly diagnosed glioma. Study-wide context: Administration of eight vaccinations to patients took place in weeks 1, 3, 5, 7, 11, 15, 19, 23. The earlier regimen, radiotherapy, temozolomide, or both, was most often both.

The time point denotes: week 11, during vaccination. The vaccine gave 300 ug of a 20-mer mutant IDH1 peptide subcutaneously per dose. Those who donated had recent WHO grade 3 or 4 IDH1-mutant, ATRX-lost astrocytomas. Generated by immunoSEQ multiplex PCR, the TCRdb table keeps only in-frame clones and is missing some. Of about 61,000 clones in the sample, 80% were seen once. This clone came up once. Its antigen is still unknown. Germline V gene lookup returns CDR1 SGHDT and CDR2 YYEEEE. Trimming took 3 bases from V and 7 from J; bases not matched to a gene: 6. The CDR3 covers 14 residues. General study findings and limits: Changes in the top peripheral T cell clonotypes seemingly had no bearing on pseudoprogression.

The starting material was PBMCs, obtained from a glioma patient whose treatment included an IDH1 peptide vaccine. This TCR was recovered from a man aged 45-60 years with glioma. V is TRBV5-6 and J is TRBJ1-5; 8 bases are a match to TRBD1. CDR3 in amino acids: CASSSDREGQPQHF. As DNA, the CDR3 is TGTGCCAGCAGCTCGGACAGGGAGGGACAGCCCCAGCATTTT.